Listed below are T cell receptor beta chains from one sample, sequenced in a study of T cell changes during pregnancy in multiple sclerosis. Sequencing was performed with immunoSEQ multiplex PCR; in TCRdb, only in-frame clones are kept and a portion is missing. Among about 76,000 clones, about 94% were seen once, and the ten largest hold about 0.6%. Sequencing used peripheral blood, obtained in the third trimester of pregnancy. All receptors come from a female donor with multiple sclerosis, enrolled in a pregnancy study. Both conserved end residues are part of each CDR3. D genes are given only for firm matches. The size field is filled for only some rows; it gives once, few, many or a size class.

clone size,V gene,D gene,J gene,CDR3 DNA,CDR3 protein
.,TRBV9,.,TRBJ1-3,TGTGCCAGCAGCGTAGGGGGGTCCCCGGGAGTTGGAAACACCATATATTTT,CASSVGGSPGVGNTIYF
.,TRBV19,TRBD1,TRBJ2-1,TGTGCCAGTAGTATATTGAGAGGGGGCCGGAATGAGCAGTTCTTC,CASSILRGGRNEQFF
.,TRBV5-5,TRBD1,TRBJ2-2,TGTGCCAGCAGCTTGGTCAGGGGGCGCGTCGGGGAGCTGTTTTTT,CASSLVRGRVGELFF
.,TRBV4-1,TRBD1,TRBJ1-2,TGCGCCAGCAGCCAAGAGGGACAGATCTATGGCTACACCTTC,CASSQEGQIYGYTF
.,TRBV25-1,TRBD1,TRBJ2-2,TGTGCCAGCAGTGAGCAGGGGGACACCGGGGAGCTGTTTTTT,CASSEQGDTGELFF
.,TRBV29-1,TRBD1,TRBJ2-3,TGCAGCGTTGCGCCTGACAGGGCTCCCACAGATACGCAGTATTTT,CSVAPDRAPTDTQYF
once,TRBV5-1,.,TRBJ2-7,TGCGCCAGCAGCCCGGGACTCTACGAGCAGTACTTC,CASSPGLYEQYF
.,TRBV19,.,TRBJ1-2,TGTGCCAGTAGTCCAGGAACAAATACATATAATGGCTACACCTTC,CASSPGTNTYNGYTF
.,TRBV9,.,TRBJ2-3,TGTGCCAGCAGCCACGTCCCATTGGCGGGGGCCACAGATACGCAGTATTTT,CASSHVPLAGATDTQYF
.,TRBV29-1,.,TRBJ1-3,TGCAGCGGACAGGAGACTGGAAACACCATATATTTT,CSGQETGNTIYF
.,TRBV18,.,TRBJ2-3,TGTGCCAGCTCACCCATGCCGGTTACGGGGGCAGATACGCAGTATTTT,CASSPMPVTGADTQYF
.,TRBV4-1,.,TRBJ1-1,TGCGCCAGCAGCCGACAACGGGGGATGAACACTGAAGCTTTCTTT,CASSRQRGMNTEAFF
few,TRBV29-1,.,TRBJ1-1,TGCAGCGTTGCCCCCGATCCCAGGCTACTTGAAGCTTTCTTT,CSVAPDPRLLEAFF
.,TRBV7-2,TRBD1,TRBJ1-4,TGTGCCAGCAGCTTGGAGACAGGGGCTTTGGGAAAACTGTTTTTT,CASSLETGALGKLFF
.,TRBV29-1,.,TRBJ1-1,TGCAGCGTTCGGGGAGGCGTCACTGAAGCTTTCTTT,CSVRGGVTEAFF
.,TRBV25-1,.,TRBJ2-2,TGTGCCAGCCGCCCGAACGGGTACACCGGGGAGCTGTTTTTT,CASRPNGYTGELFF
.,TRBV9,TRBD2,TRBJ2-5,TGTGCCAGCAGCGTAGGTAGCGGGGTCGAGACCCAGTACTTC,CASSVGSGVETQYF
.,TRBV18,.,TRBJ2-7,TGTGCCAGCTCGCGGACAGCCGACTACGAGCAGTACTTC,CASSRTADYEQYF
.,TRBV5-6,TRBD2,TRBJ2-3,TGTGCCAGCAGCTTCTGGCTCGGACTAGCGAGACTCACAGATACGCAGTATTTT,CASSFWLGLARLTDTQYF
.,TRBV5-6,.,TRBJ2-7,TGTGCCAGCAGCCCGGGCGGGACGTACGAGCAGTACTTC,CASSPGGTYEQYF
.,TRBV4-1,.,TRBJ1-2,TGCGCCAGCAGCCCGGACAGCTCCTCATATGGCTACACCTTC,CASSPDSSSYGYTF
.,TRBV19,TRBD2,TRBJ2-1,TGTGCCAGTAGGGGGCATAGCGGGGGGGCCGGGGAGCAGTTCTTC,CASRGHSGGAGEQFF
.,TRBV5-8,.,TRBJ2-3,TGTGCCAGCAGCTGGGCGCGGGGTACAGATACGCAGTATTTT,CASSWARGTDTQYF
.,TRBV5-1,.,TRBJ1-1,TGCGCCAGCAGCAGAAGGGGTAACACTGAAGCTTTCTTT,CASSRRGNTEAFF
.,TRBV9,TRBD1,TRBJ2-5,TGTGCCAGCAGCTCAGTAGGGGGCGAGACCCAGTACTTC,CASSSVGGETQYF
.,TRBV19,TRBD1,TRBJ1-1,TGTGCCAGTATTCGGGGACAGGCCATCACTGAAGCTTTCTTT,CASIRGQAITEAFF
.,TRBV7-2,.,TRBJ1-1,TGTGCCAGCAGCTTAGCTATAAGACTCACTGAAGCTTTCTTT,CASSLAIRLTEAFF
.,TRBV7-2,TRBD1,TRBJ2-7,TGTGCCAGCAGCCCCTTCGGACAGGGTTTATACGAGCAGTACTTC,CASSPFGQGLYEQYF
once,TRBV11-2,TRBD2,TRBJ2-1,TGTGCCAGCAGCTCAACGACTAGCGGGGCCTACAATGAGCAGTTCTTC,CASSSTTSGAYNEQFF
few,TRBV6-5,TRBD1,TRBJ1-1,TGTGCCAGCAGTCGGGACAGTAGCCTGAACACTGAAGCTTTCTTT,CASSRDSSLNTEAFF
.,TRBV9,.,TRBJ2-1,TGTGCCAGCAGCGTAGCCGGGAGAAGCTCCTACAATGAGCAGTTCTTC,CASSVAGRSSYNEQFF
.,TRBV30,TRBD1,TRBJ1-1,TGTGCCTGGACTGGACAGGCGATGAACACTGAAGCTTTCTTT,CAWTGQAMNTEAFF
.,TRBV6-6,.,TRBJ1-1,TGTGCCAGCAGTCAAAGAGGTGGAATCGCTGAAGCTTTCTTT,CASSQRGGIAEAFF
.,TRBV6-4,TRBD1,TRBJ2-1,TGTGCCAGCAGGGAAGACAGGGGTCCTTGGTATGAGCAGTTCTTC,CASREDRGPWYEQFF
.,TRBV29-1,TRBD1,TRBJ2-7,TGCAGCGCTCCTGGGGACAGGGACGGCGAGCAGTACTTC,CSAPGDRDGEQYF
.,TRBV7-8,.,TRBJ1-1,TGTGCCAGCAGCCAGCGGTTCACTGAAGCTTTCTTT,CASSQRFTEAFF
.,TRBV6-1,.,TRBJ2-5,TGTGCCGGGGGTGGACAGCCCCAAGAGACCCAGTACTTC,CAGGGQPQETQYF
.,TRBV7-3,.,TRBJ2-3,TGTGCCAGCAGTCCCGGAGCGAACACAGATACGCAGTATTTT,CASSPGANTDTQYF
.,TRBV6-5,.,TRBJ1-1,TGTGCCAGCAGTTTCGCGGGGGTAATGAACACTGAAGCTTTCTTT,CASSFAGVMNTEAFF
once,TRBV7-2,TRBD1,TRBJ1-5,TGTGCCAGCAGCGCGGCAGGGACAGCCAATCAGCCCCAGCATTTT,CASSAAGTANQPQHF
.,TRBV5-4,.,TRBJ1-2,TGTGCCAGCAGCTTGCTGGGGGGGAGAGGCTACACCTTC,CASSLLGGRGYTF
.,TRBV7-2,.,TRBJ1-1,TGTGCCAGCAGCTTACTGTCAGGGTTGAAGAACACTGAAGCTTTCTTT,CASSLLSGLKNTEAFF
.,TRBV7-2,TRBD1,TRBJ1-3,TGTGCCAGCAGCTCGACAGGGGGAGGTGGAAACACCATATATTTT,CASSSTGGGGNTIYF
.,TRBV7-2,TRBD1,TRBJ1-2,TGTGCCAGCAGCTTGGGGACAGAACAGAACTATGGCTACACCTTC,CASSLGTEQNYGYTF
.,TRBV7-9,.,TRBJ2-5,TGTGCCAGCAGCTTAGTCCCGGGAGAGACCCAGTACTTC,CASSLVPGETQYF
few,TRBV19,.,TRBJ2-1,TGTGCCAGTAGTATTAAGCGGTGGCGTTCCTACAATGAGCAGTTCTTC,CASSIKRWRSYNEQFF
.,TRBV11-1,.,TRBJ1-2,TGTGCCAGCAGCTTAGCGGGGGGCTATGGCTACACCTTC,CASSLAGGYGYTF
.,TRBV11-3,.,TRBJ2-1,TGTGCCAGCAGCGTCAAGGGACTTGAGCAGTTCTTC,CASSVKGLEQFF
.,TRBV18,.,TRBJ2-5,TGTGCCAGCTCCCCAGGACTCCTGCCCGAGACCCAGTACTTC,CASSPGLLPETQYF
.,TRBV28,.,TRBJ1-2,TGTGCCAGCAGGCAGACAGTCTATGGCTACACCTTC,CASRQTVYGYTF
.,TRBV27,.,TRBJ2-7,TGTGCCAGCAGTGTAGCGTTCAGGGGCGAGCAGTACTTC,CASSVAFRGEQYF
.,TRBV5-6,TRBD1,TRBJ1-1,TGTGCCAGCAGCCACCAGATACGGGACAGGGCTTCGAACACTGAAGCTTTCTTT,CASSHQIRDRASNTEAFF
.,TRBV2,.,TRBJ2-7,TGTGCCAGCAGTGAACTGGGGCCCCTGAACGAGCAGTACTTC,CASSELGPLNEQYF